These 18 T cell receptor beta chains originate from one sample sequenced in a study of T cells after yellow fever vaccination. Using its own MiXCR run on the 5' RACE reads, TCRdb lists one record per CDR3 protein. Here the sample spans approximately 350,000 distinct CDR3 sequences, roughly 10% being singletons. The material was PBMCs, obtained on the day of the first yellow fever vaccination. Source of these receptors: a man aged 18-30 years who received the YFV17D yellow fever vaccine.

This clonotype was counted a few times. The chain has TRBV4-1 and TRBJ1-1; D not certain. V was shortened by 1 base and J by 6 bases, with 12 bases between the two germline ends. This CDR3 has 14 amino acids. CDR1 and CDR2 (germline): MGHRA, YSYEKL. The DNA of the CDR3 is TGCGCCAGCAGCCAAGCCCACCTATCCCCTGAAGCTTTCTTT. This translates into CASSQAHLSPEAFF.

This clonotype was recorded at least ten times. The chain carries TRBV19 and TRBJ2-2; a possible D gene is TRBD1 (6 bases). The V gene lost 6 bases and the J gene lost 2 bases, with 13 bases spanning the gap. The CDR3 consists of 15 residues. Germline-derived CDR1 and CDR2 are LNHDA and SQIVND (reference sequence). The CDR3: CASSIQGINTGELFF. As DNA, the CDR3 is TGTGCCAGTAGCATACAGGGAATAAACACCGGGGAGCTGTTTTTT.

This clonotype was recorded a few times. The J gene is TRBJ2-2, the V gene TRBV5-1; D tentatively reads TRBD1 or TRBD2 (5 bases each). Trimming left V 3 bases short and J 6 bases short, with 21 bases between. CDR1 is SGHRS, CDR2 YFSETQ, per germline. This CDR3 is built from 17 residues. The CDR3 DNA is TGCGCCAGCAGCTATCGGGGACCGGACTCCAACGCCGGGGAGCTGTTTTTT. It yields the protein CASSYRGPDSNAGELFF.

This clonotype was observed a few times. The chain links TRBV18 to TRBJ1-1; no definite D call. V was cut by 1 base and J by 4 bases, with 16 bases left in between. The CDR3 is 16 amino acids. From germline, CDR1 is KGHSH and CDR2 LQKENI. CDR3 bases: TGTGCCAGCTCACCACAGCCCGATTGGTCGGTCACTGAAGCTTTCTTT. Translating it yields CASSPQPDWSVTEAFF.

V and J are TRBV12-5 and TRBJ2-5; unclear D gene. The CDR3 consists of 14 residues. From germline, CDR1 is LGHNT and CDR2 FRNRAP. The V gene lost 0 bases and the J gene lost 2 bases, with 7 bases spanning the gap. The CDR3 region is CASGLVGAQETQYF. CDR3 sequence (DNA): TGTGCTAGTGGTTTGGTAGGAGCTCAAGAGACCCAGTACTTC.

This chain's CDR3 is CATMGPQANYGYTF. The DNA of the CDR3 is TGTGCCACCATGGGGCCACAAGCTAACTATGGCTACACCTTC. V gene TRBV15 combines with J gene TRBJ1-2, with TRBD1 as a possible D gene (5 bases). Between the trimmed V and J ends, which lost 7 bases and 0 bases, there was a span of 12 bases. CDR1 is LNHNV and CDR2 is YYDKDF in the germline V gene (reference sequence). The CDR3 spans 14 residues.

This clonotype has more than one count but fewer than ten. This chain joins TRBV24-1 and TRBJ2-3; D is undetermined. From germline, CDR1 is KGHDR and CDR2 SFDVKD. The CDR3 contains 14 residues. The V and J ends lost 4 bases and 1 base respectively, with 8 bases between them. Written as DNA, the CDR3 is TGTGCCACCAGTGAATACATCGGCACAGATACGCAGTATTTT. Its protein product is CATSEYIGTDTQYF.

This clonotype was counted only a few times. The J gene is TRBJ2-5, the V gene TRBV7-3, with D possibly being TRBD2 (5 bases). The CDR3 has 13 residues. Germline V gives CDR1 SGHTA, CDR2 FQGTGA. Trimming shortened V by 5 bases and J by 0 bases, and 7 bases separated the two germline ends. DNA of the CDR3: TGTGCCAGCAGCCCGGACTACCAAGAGACCCAGTACTTC. Residues: CASSPDYQETQYF.

The rearrangement uses TRBV10-3 and TRBJ1-1, with D unclear. CDR1 and CDR2 (germline): ENHRY, SYGVKD. The CDR3 has 13 residues. With 11 bases removed from V and 0 bases from J, the gap between germline ends came to 13 bases. The CDR3 here is CAVLRDLNTEAFF. The CDR3 nucleotides read TGTGCCGTTCTACGGGATCTGAACACTGAAGCTTTCTTT.

The rearrangement links TRBV27 to TRBJ1-5; 8 positions match TRBD1. Looked up from germline, CDR1 is MNHEY and CDR2 is SMNVEV (reference sequence). The CDR3 totals 11 residues. Trimming removed 4 bases from V and 10 bases from J; junction bases left unmatched: 0. CDR3 region: CASSSGGPQHF. In DNA form, the CDR3 reads TGTGCCAGCAGTTCAGGGGGCCCCCAGCATTTT.

This chain uses TRBV29-1 with TRBJ2-3; TRBD1 or TRBD2 may be the D gene (6 bases each). In germline, CDR1 is SQVTM, CDR2 ANQGSEA. The CDR3 is 13 amino acids. The V end lost 4 bases, the J end lost 6 bases, and 14 bases lay between the germline ends. The CDR3 reads CSVGGQEGDTQYF. The CDR3, as DNA: TGCAGCGTTGGGGGGCAGGAGGGGGATACGCAGTATTTT.

The chain uses TRBV5-1 and TRBJ1-5; 8 bases agree with TRBD1. The germline V gene has CDR1 SGHRS and CDR2 YFSETQ. V lost 0 bases to trimming and J lost 4 bases; unmatched junction nucleotides: 6. This CDR3 is built from 16 residues. CDR3 amino acids: CASSLAGTGENQPQHF. The CDR3 nucleotides are TGCGCCAGCAGCTTGGCCGGGACAGGAGAGAATCAGCCCCAGCATTTT.

A few counts support this clonotype. The rearrangement joins TRBV7-9 to TRBJ1-4; D ambiguous. Germline V CDR1 and CDR2: SEHNR, FQNEAQ (reference sequence). V was cut by 1 base and J by 7 bases, with 13 bases left in between. There are 15 residues in the CDR3. CDR3 region: CASSLGRRPVEKLFF. The CDR3 DNA reads as TGTGCCAGCAGCTTAGGCAGGCGACCTGTTGAAAAACTGTTTTTT.

The chain links TRBV19 to TRBJ2-2, with D perhaps matching TRBD2 (7 bases). Germline V lookup: CDR1 LNHDA, CDR2 SQIVND (reference sequence). There are 15 residues in the CDR3. The ends were cut back, 5 bases at V and 5 bases at J, with 15 bases in the middle. Written as DNA, the CDR3 is TGTGCCAGTAGTTCCGAGGGGGGGCGTACCGGGGAGCTGTTTTTT. It yields the protein CASSSEGGRTGELFF.

This clonotype was observed at least ten times. The chain uses TRBV5-1 and TRBJ2-2; D may correspond to TRBD1 or TRBD2 (5 bases each). The V gene lost 3 bases and the J gene lost 4 bases, with 13 bases spanning the gap. The germline V gene has CDR1 SGHRS and CDR2 YFSETQ. CDR3 size: 15 residues. The DNA of the CDR3 is TGCGCCAGCAGCTCCGGGGCAGGATCCACCGGGGAGCTGTTTTTT. This translates into CASSSGAGSTGELFF.

In its sample, this clonotype was seen a few times. The J gene is TRBJ1-2, the V gene TRBV6-5, with no clear D. Trimming shortened V by 0 bases and J by 4 bases, and 9 bases separated the two germline ends. The germline V gene encodes CDR1 MNHEY and CDR2 SVGAGI. The length of the CDR3 is 14 residues. The CDR3 reads CASSYSTQSYGYTF. CDR3 nucleotide sequence: TGTGCCAGCAGTTACTCGACGCAAAGCTATGGCTACACCTTC.

The chain is built from TRBV6-2 or TRBV6-3 and TRBJ1-2; D gene uncertain. CDR1 and CDR2 (germline): MNHEY, SVGEGT. V lost 0 bases, J lost 9 bases, and 5 bases lay in between. The CDR3 has 11 amino acids. Here the CDR3 reads CASSYSGSYTF. CDR3 bases: TGTGCCAGCAGTTACTCGGGTAGCTACACCTTC.

The V call is TRBV28, the J call TRBJ1-1, with TRBD1 matching over 9 bases. The V and J ends lost 9 bases and 0 bases, in that order; junction bases with no gene match: 8. CDR1 is MDHEN, CDR2 SYDVKM, per germline. The CDR3 sequence is 15 residues long. DNA of the CDR3: TGTGCCAGTGCTACAGGGGGCAGGTTGAACACTGAAGCTTTCTTT. Translation gives CASATGGRLNTEAFF.